A selection of T cell receptor beta chains follows, all from one sample in a study of T cell responses to AZD1222 COVID-19 vaccine. The repertoire was sequenced with immunoSEQ multiplex PCR; TCRdb's copy has only in-frame clones and lacks some. The data contain 110,000 to 150,000 clones, about 93% of them singletons. This specimen was peripheral blood, taken on day 0 of AZD1222 vaccination. The receptors stem from an adult in good health. Each CDR3 is given with its conserved first and last residue. A D gene is named only where the DNA matches it firmly. The size of a clone is reported for some rows only, either as once, few or many, or as a class for expanded clones.

CDR3 protein: CASSLGGVNGNTIYF
CDR3 DNA: TGTGCCAGCAGTTTAGGGGGAGTGAATGGAAACACCATATATTTT
J gene: TRBJ1-3
V gene: TRBV28
clone size: -
D gene: -

CDR3 protein: CASSSTLTGLFNNEQFF
CDR3 DNA: TGTGCCAGCAGTTCGACGCTGACAGGACTGTTCAACAATGAGCAGTTCTTC
J gene: TRBJ2-1
V gene: TRBV28
clone size: -
D gene: -

CDR3 protein: CASSTWTGTSGNTIYF
CDR3 DNA: TGTGCCAGCAGCACCTGGACAGGCACCTCTGGAAACACCATATATTTT
J gene: TRBJ1-3
V gene: TRBV9
clone size: -
D gene: TRBD1

CDR3 protein: CATKGFGRLAEAFF
CDR3 DNA: TGTGCCACTAAAGGATTCGGGAGGCTAGCTGAAGCTTTCTTT
J gene: TRBJ1-1
V gene: TRBV2
clone size: -
D gene: -

CDR3 protein: CAWSVRETQYF
CDR3 DNA: TGTGCCTGGAGTGTAAGGGAGACCCAGTACTTC
J gene: TRBJ2-5
V gene: TRBV30
clone size: -
D gene: -

CDR3 protein: CASSRTSESYNEQFF
CDR3 DNA: TGTGCCAGCAGCCGCACTAGCGAGTCCTACAATGAGCAGTTCTTC
J gene: TRBJ2-1
V gene: TRBV7-2
clone size: -
D gene: TRBD2

CDR3 protein: CSVVDDSYNEQFF
CDR3 DNA: TGCAGCGTTGTAGACGATTCGTACAATGAGCAGTTCTTC
J gene: TRBJ2-1
V gene: TRBV29-1
clone size: -
D gene: -

CDR3 protein: CASSPRTTNEQFF
CDR3 DNA: TGTGCCAGCAGCCCCCGGACTACCAATGAGCAGTTCTTC
J gene: TRBJ2-1
V gene: TRBV7-9
clone size: -
D gene: -

CDR3 protein: CASSPGQGGYGYTF
CDR3 DNA: TGTGCCAGCAGTCCGGGACAGGGGGGTTATGGCTACACCTTC
J gene: TRBJ1-2
V gene: TRBV3-1/TRBV3-2
clone size: -
D gene: TRBD1

CDR3 protein: CASSFLGDRETQYF
CDR3 DNA: TGTGCCAGCAGCTTCCTGGGGGATCGAGAGACCCAGTACTTC
J gene: TRBJ2-5
V gene: TRBV5-5
clone size: -
D gene: -

CDR3 protein: CASSPGAGSYEQYF
CDR3 DNA: TGTGCCAGCAGCCCGGGAGCAGGGAGCTACGAGCAGTACTTC
J gene: TRBJ2-7
V gene: TRBV14
clone size: -
D gene: -

CDR3 protein: CASSVDLASGSYNEQFF
CDR3 DNA: TGTGCCAGCAGCGTAGATCTGGCTAGCGGATCCTACAATGAGCAGTTCTTC
J gene: TRBJ2-1
V gene: TRBV9
clone size: -
D gene: TRBD2

CDR3 protein: CASSQERVAGSSYEQYF
CDR3 DNA: TGTGCCAGCAGCCAAGAACGGGTAGCAGGAAGCTCCTACGAGCAGTACTTC
J gene: TRBJ2-7
V gene: TRBV3-1/TRBV3-2
clone size: -
D gene: -

CDR3 protein: CTSSQVFELVSDNEQFF
CDR3 DNA: TGCACCAGCAGCCAAGTATTTGAACTAGTCTCCGACAATGAGCAGTTCTTC
J gene: TRBJ2-1
V gene: TRBV1
clone size: -
D gene: -

CDR3 protein: CASSQDFGQGAGYGYTF
CDR3 DNA: TGTGCCAGCAGCCAAGACTTCGGACAGGGGGCTGGCTATGGCTACACCTTC
J gene: TRBJ1-2
V gene: TRBV3-1/TRBV3-2
clone size: few
D gene: TRBD1